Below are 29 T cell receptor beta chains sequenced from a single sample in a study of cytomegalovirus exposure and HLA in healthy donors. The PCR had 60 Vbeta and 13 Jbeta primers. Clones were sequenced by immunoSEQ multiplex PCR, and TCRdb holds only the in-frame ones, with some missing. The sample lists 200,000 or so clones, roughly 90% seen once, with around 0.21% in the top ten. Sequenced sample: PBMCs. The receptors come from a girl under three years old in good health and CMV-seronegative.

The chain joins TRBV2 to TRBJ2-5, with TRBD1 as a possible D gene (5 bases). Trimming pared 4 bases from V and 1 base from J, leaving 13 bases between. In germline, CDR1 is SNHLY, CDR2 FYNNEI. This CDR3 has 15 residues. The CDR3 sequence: CASSGEVRAQETQYF. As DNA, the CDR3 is TGTGCCAGCAGTGGCGAGGTCAGGGCCCAAGAGACCCAGTACTTC.

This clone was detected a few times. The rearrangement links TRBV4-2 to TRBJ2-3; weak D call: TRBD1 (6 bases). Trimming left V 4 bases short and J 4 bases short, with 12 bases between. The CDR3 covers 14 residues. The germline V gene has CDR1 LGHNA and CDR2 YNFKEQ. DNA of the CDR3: TGTGCCAGCAGCCCCCTCCCAGGGGCAGATACGCAGTATTTT. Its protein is CASSPLPGADTQYF.

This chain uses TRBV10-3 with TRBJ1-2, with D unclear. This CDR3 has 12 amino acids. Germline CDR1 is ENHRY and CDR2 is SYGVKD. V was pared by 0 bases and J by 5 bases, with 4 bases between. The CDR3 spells CAISESEYGYTF. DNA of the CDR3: TGTGCCATCAGTGAGTCCGAGTATGGCTACACCTTC.

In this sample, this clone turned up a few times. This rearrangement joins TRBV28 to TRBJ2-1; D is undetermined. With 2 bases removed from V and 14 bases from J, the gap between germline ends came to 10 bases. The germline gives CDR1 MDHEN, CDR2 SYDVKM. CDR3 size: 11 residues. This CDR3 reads CASSLREMEFF. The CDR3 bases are TGTGCCAGCAGTTTACGAGAAATGGAGTTCTTC.

The CDR3 sequence: CASSQGGQGTTDTQYF. The DNA of the CDR3 is TGTGCCAGCAGCCAAGGGGGACAAGGGACAACAGATACGCAGTATTTT. V is TRBV4-2 and J is TRBJ2-3; TRBD1 might be the D (6 bases). The germline V and J ends were trimmed by 1 base and 3 bases, with 14 bases remaining between them. CDR1 and CDR2 (germline): LGHNA, YNFKEQ. The CDR3 is made up of 16 amino acids.

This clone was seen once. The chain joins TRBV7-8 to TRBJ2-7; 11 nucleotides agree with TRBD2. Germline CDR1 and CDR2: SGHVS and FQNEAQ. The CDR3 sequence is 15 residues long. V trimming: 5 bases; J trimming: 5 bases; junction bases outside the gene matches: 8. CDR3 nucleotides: TGTGCCAGCAGCATTAGCGGGAGGGTGGGGCACGAGCAGTACTTC. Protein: CASSISGRVGHEQYF. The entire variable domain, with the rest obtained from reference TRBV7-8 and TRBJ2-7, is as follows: GAGVSQSPRYKVAKRGQDVALRCDPISGHVSLFWYQQALGQGPEFLTYFQNEAQLDKSGLPSDRFFAERPEGSVSTLKIQRTQQEDSAVYLCASSISGRVGHEQYFGPGTRLTVT.

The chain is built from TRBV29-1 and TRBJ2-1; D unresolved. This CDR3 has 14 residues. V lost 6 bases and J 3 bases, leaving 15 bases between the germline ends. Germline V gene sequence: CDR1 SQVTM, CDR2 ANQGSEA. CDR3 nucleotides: TGCAGCGTCCAACAACGCCTGGTCTACAATGAGCAGTTCTTC. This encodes CSVQQRLVYNEQFF.

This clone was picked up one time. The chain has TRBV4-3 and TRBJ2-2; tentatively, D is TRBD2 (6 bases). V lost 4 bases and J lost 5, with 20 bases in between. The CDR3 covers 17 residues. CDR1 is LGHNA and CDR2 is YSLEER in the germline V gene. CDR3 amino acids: CASSPSTAAGRTGELFF. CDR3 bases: TGCGCCAGCAGCCCCTCGACCGCAGCGGGTCGGACCGGGGAGCTGTTTTTT.

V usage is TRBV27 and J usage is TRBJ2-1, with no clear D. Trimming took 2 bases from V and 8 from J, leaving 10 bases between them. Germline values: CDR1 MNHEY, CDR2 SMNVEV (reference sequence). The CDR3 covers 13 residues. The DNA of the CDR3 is TGTGCCAGCAGTTTAACATTATCCGATGAGCAGTTCTTC. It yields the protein CASSLTLSDEQFF.

The CDR3 bases are TGTGCCAGCAGCTTCAGGGGATCCTACAATGAGCAGTTCTTC. Its translation: CASSFRGSYNEQFF. The chain employs TRBV5-4 and TRBJ2-1; D possibly corresponds to TRBD1 (6 bases). Germline CDR1 and CDR2: SGHNT and YYREEE (reference sequence). Trimming shortened V by 2 bases and J by 1 base, and 7 bases separated the two germline ends. There are 14 residues in the CDR3. Combining the CDR3 with reference TRBV5-4 and TRBJ2-1 gives the whole variable domain ETGVTQSPTHLIKTRGQQVTLRCSSQSGHNTVSWYQQALGQGPQFIFQYYREEENGRGNFPPRFSGLQFPNYSSELNVNALELDDSALYLCASSFRGSYNEQFFGPGTRLTVL.

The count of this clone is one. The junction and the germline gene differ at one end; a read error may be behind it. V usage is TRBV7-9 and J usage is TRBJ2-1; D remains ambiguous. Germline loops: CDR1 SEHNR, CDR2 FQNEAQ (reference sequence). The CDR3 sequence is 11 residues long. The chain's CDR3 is CSSTRSNEQFF. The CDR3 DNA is TGTTCCAGCACCCGGTCCAATGAGCAGTTCTTC.

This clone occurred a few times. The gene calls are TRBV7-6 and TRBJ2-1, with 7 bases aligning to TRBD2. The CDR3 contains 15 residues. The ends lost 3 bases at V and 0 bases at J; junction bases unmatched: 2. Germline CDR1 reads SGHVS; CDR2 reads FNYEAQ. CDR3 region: CASSLRGSSYNEQFF. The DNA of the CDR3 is TGTGCCAGCAGCTTGCGGGGGAGCTCCTACAATGAGCAGTTCTTC.

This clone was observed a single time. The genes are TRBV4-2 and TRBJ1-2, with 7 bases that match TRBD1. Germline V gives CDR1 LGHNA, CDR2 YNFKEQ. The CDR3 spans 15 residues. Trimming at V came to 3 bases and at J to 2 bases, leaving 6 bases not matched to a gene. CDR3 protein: CASSHARGQNYGYTF. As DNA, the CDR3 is TGTGCCAGCAGCCACGCCCGGGGACAGAACTATGGCTACACCTTC.

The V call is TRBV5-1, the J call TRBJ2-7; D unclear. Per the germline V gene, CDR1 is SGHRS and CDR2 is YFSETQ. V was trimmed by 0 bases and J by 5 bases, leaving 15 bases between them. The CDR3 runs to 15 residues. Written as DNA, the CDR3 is TGCGCCAGCAGCTTGGTTGTACGGGTCCTACACGAGCAGTACTTC. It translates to CASSLVVRVLHEQYF.

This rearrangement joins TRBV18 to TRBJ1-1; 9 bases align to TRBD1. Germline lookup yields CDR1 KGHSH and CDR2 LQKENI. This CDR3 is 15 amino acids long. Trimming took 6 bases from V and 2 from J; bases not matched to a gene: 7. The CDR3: CASSYKQGANTEAFF. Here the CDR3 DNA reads TGTGCCAGCTCGTACAAACAGGGGGCCAACACTGAAGCTTTCTTT.

CDR3 nucleotide sequence: TGTGCCAGCAGCCAGATTGACAGGGATAACTATGGCTACACCTTC. Translation: CASSQIDRDNYGYTF. The rearrangement joins TRBV5-4 to TRBJ1-2; 7 bases line up with TRBD1. V dropped 4 bases and J dropped 1; count of bases not matched to a gene: 7. Germline loops: CDR1 SGHNT, CDR2 YYREEE (reference sequence). This CDR3 region has 15 residues.

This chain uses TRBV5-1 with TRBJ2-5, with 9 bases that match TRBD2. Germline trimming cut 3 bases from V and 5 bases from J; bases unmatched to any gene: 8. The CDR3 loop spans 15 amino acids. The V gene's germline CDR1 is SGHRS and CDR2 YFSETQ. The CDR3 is CASSSASREGETQYF. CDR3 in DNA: TGCGCCAGCAGCTCCGCTTCGCGGGAGGGGGAGACCCAGTACTTC.

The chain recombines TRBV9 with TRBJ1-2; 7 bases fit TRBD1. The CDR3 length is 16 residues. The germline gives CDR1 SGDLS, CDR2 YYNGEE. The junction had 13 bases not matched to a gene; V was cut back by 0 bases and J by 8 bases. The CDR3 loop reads CASSVALDRARRGYTF. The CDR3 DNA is TGTGCCAGCAGCGTAGCCCTTGACAGGGCCAGAAGGGGCTACACCTTC. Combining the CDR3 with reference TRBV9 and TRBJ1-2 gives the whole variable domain DSGVTQTPKHLITATGQRVTLRCSPRSGDLSVYWYQQSLDQGLQFLIQYYNGEERAKGNILERFSAQQFPDLHSELNLSSLELGDSALYFCASSVALDRARRGYTFGSGTRLTVV.

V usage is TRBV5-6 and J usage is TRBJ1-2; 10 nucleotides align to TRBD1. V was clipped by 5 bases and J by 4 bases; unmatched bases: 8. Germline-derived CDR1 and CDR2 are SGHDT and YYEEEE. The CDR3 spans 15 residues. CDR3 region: CASSYLTGGSYGYTF. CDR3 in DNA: TGTGCCAGCAGTTACCTGACAGGGGGCTCCTATGGCTACACCTTC.

CDR3 bases: TGTGCCAGCAGCTCTCGACAGGGGTCGTGGAACACTGAAGCTTTCTTT. It translates to CASSSRQGSWNTEAFF. This chain joins TRBV13 and TRBJ1-1; TRBD1 agrees at 8 bases. With 4 bases clipped from V and 1 base from J, the junction kept 8 bases outside the gene matches. The CDR3 is made up of 16 amino acids. From germline, CDR1 is PRHDT and CDR2 FYEKMQ (reference sequence).

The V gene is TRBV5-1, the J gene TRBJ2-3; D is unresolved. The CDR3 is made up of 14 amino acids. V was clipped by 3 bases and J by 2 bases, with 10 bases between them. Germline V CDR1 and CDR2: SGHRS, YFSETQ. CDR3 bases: TGCGCCAGCAGCTCCCGGGTGCACACAGATACGCAGTATTTT. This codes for CASSSRVHTDTQYF.

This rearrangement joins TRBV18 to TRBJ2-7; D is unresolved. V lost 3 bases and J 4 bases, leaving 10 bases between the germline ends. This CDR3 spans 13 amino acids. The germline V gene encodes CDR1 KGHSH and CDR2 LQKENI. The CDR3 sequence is CASSPLEWYEQYF. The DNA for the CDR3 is TGTGCCAGCTCACCCCTAGAGTGGTACGAGCAGTACTTC. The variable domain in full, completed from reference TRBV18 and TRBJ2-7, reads NAGVMQNPRHLVRRRGQEARLRCSPMKGHSHVYWYRQLPEEGLKFMVYLQKENIIDESGMPKERFSAEFPKEGPSILRIQQVVRGDSAAYFCASSPLEWYEQYFGPGTRLTVT.

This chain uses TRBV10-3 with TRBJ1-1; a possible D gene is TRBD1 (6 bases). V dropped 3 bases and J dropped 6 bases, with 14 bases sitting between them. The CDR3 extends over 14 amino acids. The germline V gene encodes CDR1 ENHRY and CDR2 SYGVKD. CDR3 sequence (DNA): TGTGCCATCAGTGATCGGGGGGCTCACGCTGAAGCTTTCTTT. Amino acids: CAISDRGAHAEAFF.

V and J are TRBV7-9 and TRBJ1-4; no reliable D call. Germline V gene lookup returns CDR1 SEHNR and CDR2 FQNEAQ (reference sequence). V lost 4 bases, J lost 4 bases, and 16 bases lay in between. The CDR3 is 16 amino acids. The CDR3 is CASSSSEAALNEKLFF. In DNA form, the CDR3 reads TGTGCCAGCAGCTCCTCGGAGGCAGCTCTTAATGAAAAACTGTTTTTT.

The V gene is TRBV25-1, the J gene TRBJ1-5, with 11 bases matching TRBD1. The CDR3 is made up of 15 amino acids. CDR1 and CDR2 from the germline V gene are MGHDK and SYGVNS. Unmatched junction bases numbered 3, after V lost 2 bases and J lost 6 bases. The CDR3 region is CASSEGTGGGQPQHF. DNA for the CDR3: TGTGCCAGCAGTGAAGGGACAGGGGGAGGTCAGCCCCAGCATTTT.

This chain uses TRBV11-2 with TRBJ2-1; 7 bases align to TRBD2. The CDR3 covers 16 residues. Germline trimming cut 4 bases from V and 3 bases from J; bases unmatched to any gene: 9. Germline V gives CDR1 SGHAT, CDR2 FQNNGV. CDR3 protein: CASSSRGAGNYNEQFF. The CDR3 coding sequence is TGTGCCAGCAGCTCCCGGGGAGCGGGGAACTACAATGAGCAGTTCTTC.

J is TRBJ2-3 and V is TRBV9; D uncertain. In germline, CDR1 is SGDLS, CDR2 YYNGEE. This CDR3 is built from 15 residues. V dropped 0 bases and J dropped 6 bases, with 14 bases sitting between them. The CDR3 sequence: CASSVDGIEEDTQYF. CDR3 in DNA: TGTGCCAGCAGCGTAGATGGAATTGAGGAGGATACGCAGTATTTT.

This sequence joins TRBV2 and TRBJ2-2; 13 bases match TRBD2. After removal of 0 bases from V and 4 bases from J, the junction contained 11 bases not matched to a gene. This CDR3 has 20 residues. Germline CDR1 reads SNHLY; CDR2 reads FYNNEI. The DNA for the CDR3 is TGTGCCAGCAGTGAAGCCTCGACTAGCGGGGGGCCAGGTTTCACCGGGGAGCTGTTTTTT. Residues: CASSEASTSGGPGFTGELFF.

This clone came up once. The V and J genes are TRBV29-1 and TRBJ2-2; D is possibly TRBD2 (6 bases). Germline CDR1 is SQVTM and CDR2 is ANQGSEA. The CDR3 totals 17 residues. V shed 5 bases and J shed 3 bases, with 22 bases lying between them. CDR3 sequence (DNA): TGCAGCGTTCCCCGCCTCCTTTCAGGAGGGTACACCGGGGAGCTGTTTTTT. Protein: CSVPRLLSGGYTGELFF.